A selection of T cell receptor beta chains follows, all from one sample in a study of shared clonotypes between healthy human individuals. Sequenced by immunoSEQ multiplex PCR; TCRdb stores in-frame clones only, minus some. This table has 1,400,000 or so clones, 97% to 99% appearing once. The sample comprised naive CD4+ T cells sorted from blood. The source is a man between 25 and 39 years old in good health. Each CDR3 is given with its conserved first and last residue. D genes are given only for firm matches. Only part of the rows carry a size: once, few, many, or a class if the clone is expanded.

D	V	J	size	DNA	CDR3
TRBD1	TRBV7-9	TRBJ1-1	-	TGTGCCAGCAGCAAGACAGGGGGCTTGGGCACTGAAGCTTTCTTT	CASSKTGGLGTEAFF
TRBD1	TRBV18	TRBJ1-1	-	TGTGCCAGCTCAGGAAAACAGGGGGAAGCTTTCTTT	CASSGKQGEAFF
-	TRBV5-4	TRBJ2-1	-	TGTGCCAGCAGCCCTCCCACAGCAAATGAGCAGTTCTTC	CASSPPTANEQFF
TRBD1	TRBV5-1	TRBJ1-4	-	TGCGCCAGCAGCTTAGACAGGGAAAGTGAAAAACTGTTTTTT	CASSLDRESEKLFF
TRBD1	TRBV29-1	TRBJ1-4	-	TGCAGCGTCGCGGACAGGGAGAATGAAAAACTGTTTTTT	CSVADRENEKLFF
TRBD1	TRBV14	TRBJ1-2	-	TGTGCCAGCAGCCCACAGGGGATCTATGGCTACACCTTC	CASSPQGIYGYTF
-	TRBV13	TRBJ1-1	-	TGTGCCAGCAGCTTAGGCCTGGGGACGGGCCAAGCTTTCTTT	CASSLGLGTGQAFF
-	TRBV5-1	TRBJ2-7	-	TGCGCCAGCACTCCCGCGGCGGGCTCCAACTCCTACGAGCAGTACTTC	CASTPAAGSNSYEQYF
-	TRBV5-4	TRBJ1-4	-	TGTGCCAGCAGCTTGCAGACAACAACTAATGAAAAACTGTTTTTT	CASSLQTTTNEKLFF
TRBD1	TRBV5-6	TRBJ1-1	once	TGTGCCAGCAGCACCGGACAGGCCTCGTTTGGTGAAGCTTTCTTT	CASSTGQASFGEAFF
-	TRBV18	TRBJ2-3	-	TGTGCCAGCTCACGCGGTAACACAGATACGCAGTATTTT	CASSRGNTDTQYF
-	TRBV5-1	TRBJ2-3	-	TGCGCCAGCAGCCCCGATGTTAGGACTCAGGCAGATACGCAGTATTTT	CASSPDVRTQADTQYF
-	TRBV5-1	TRBJ1-1	-	TGCGCCAGCAAATCGGTGGGGACGGATGTGAACACTGAAGCTTTCTTT	CASKSVGTDVNTEAFF
-	TRBV7-8	TRBJ1-4	-	TGTGCCAGCAGCTCCCCAATACCGGGGGAAAAACTGTTTTTT	CASSSPIPGEKLFF
-	TRBV28	TRBJ1-1	once	TGTGCCAGCAGTTCCCCGGAAAAGGCTGAAGCTTTCTTT	CASSSPEKAEAFF
TRBD1	TRBV27	TRBJ1-2	-	TGTGCCAGCAGTTTGGGAACAGGGGGCGCGGGTTATGGCTACACCTTC	CASSLGTGGAGYGYTF
TRBD1	TRBV2	TRBJ1-5	-	TGTGCCAGCAGGGGCGGGACAGGGGGTGGTCAGCCCCAGCATTTT	CASRGGTGGGQPQHF
-	TRBV28	TRBJ1-4	once	TGTGCCAGCAGTCTAGGAGGACAGATGGGAAAACTGTTTTTT	CASSLGGQMGKLFF
TRBD1	TRBV5-8	TRBJ2-5	once	TGTGCCAGCAGTCAGACAGGGGTGGTGGAGACCCAGTACTTC	CASSQTGVVETQYF
TRBD1	TRBV15	TRBJ1-4	-	TGTGCCACCAGCAATGACAGGGGGTATGAAAAACTGTTTTTT	CATSNDRGYEKLFF
TRBD2	TRBV7-3	TRBJ2-1	-	TGTGCCAGCAGCTCAATAGGACTAGCGGGAGAGTCCTACAATGAGCAGTTCTTC	CASSSIGLAGESYNEQFF
TRBD1	TRBV5-8	TRBJ1-5	-	TGTGCCAGCAGCCCGGGGGCAGGGGGAATTCAGCCCCAGCATTTT	CASSPGAGGIQPQHF
-	TRBV15	TRBJ2-5	once	TGTGCCACCAGCAGAGATCGGGGGTTAGGGGGTTCAGAGACCCAGTACTTC	CATSRDRGLGGSETQYF
-	TRBV4-3	TRBJ1-1	-	TGCGCCAGCAGCCAAGAGAGGGGAGGCACTGAAGCTTTCTTT	CASSQERGGTEAFF
-	TRBV29-1	TRBJ1-4	once	TGCAGCGTTGCTGGTAGTTCGGAAAAACTGTTTTTT	CSVAGSSEKLFF
-	TRBV6-5	TRBJ2-1	-	TGTGCCAGCAGTTACTCGATCACAACTAATGAGCAGTTCTTC	CASSYSITTNEQFF
-	TRBV5-5	TRBJ1-2	-	TGTGCCAGCAGCTTGGTAAGAACGGGCTATGGCTACACCTTC	CASSLVRTGYGYTF
-	TRBV4-3	TRBJ1-1	-	TGCGCCAGCAGCCAAGATCGAGGGGGGCCAGAGGCTTTCTTT	CASSQDRGGPEAFF
-	TRBV5-6	TRBJ2-2	-	TGTGCCAGCAGCTTGTGGGGCAGCTCGAACACCGGGGAGCTGTTTTTT	CASSLWGSSNTGELFF
-	TRBV5-1	TRBJ1-1	once	TGCGCCAGCAGCTTGACAGGGATAAACACTGAAGCTTTCTTT	CASSLTGINTEAFF
-	TRBV7-6	TRBJ2-7	-	TGTGCCAGCAGCTCGGAAGTGGGACCGTCCTACGAGCAGTACTTC	CASSSEVGPSYEQYF
-	TRBV7-9	TRBJ2-1	-	TGTGCCAGCAGCTTAGCGATAGTCGACAATGAGCAGTTCTTC	CASSLAIVDNEQFF
-	TRBV4-1	TRBJ1-1	-	TGCGCCAGCAGCCAGGTGACAGCCGTGAACACTGAAGCTTTCTTT	CASSQVTAVNTEAFF
-	TRBV18	TRBJ1-5	-	TGTGCCGCGGCCGCGGACAGTCGACGGCCCCAGCATTTT	CAAAADSRRPQHF
TRBD2	TRBV7-9	TRBJ2-5	-	TGTGCCAGCACCCTAAGCGGGGGCCAAGAGACCCAGTACTTC	CASTLSGGQETQYF
-	TRBV30	TRBJ2-3	-	TGTGCCTGGAGTGTACTGGGGGAAACTAGCACAGATACGCAGTATTTT	CAWSVLGETSTDTQYF
-	TRBV27	TRBJ1-2	-	TGTGCCAGCAGTCCCGGGACCTTCGGCCGCTATGGCTACACCTTC	CASSPGTFGRYGYTF
-	TRBV9	TRBJ2-6	-	TGTGCCAGCAGCGTACTAACGGAAAACGTCCTGACTTTC	CASSVLTENVLTF
-	TRBV11-3	TRBJ2-3	-	TGTGCCAGCAGTTCTCGGGACTTTACGCAGTATTTT	CASSSRDFTQYF
-	TRBV11-2	TRBJ2-2	-	TGTGCCAGCACGCGTAAGGGGTTCACCGGGGAGCTGTTTTTT	CASTRKGFTGELFF
-	TRBV7-8	TRBJ2-7	-	TGTGCCAGCAGCCCCAAACACGAAGGGGAGCAGTACTTC	CASSPKHEGEQYF
-	TRBV28	TRBJ1-5	-	TGTGCCAGCAGTGCAGCGACATCGATTGGCAATCAGCCCCAGCATTTT	CASSAATSIGNQPQHF
-	TRBV19	TRBJ1-5	-	TGTGCCACTAATAAGAACCAGGGCGGTTTCCAGCCCCAGCATTTT	CATNKNQGGFQPQHF
-	TRBV15	TRBJ1-5	-	TGTGCCACCAGCAGAACCGGGTCGCGGCCAGCAAATCAGCCCCAGCATTTT	CATSRTGSRPANQPQHF
-	TRBV4-2	TRBJ1-5	-	TGTGCCAGCAGCTCCCGTATGGGTCAGCCCCAGCATTTT	CASSSRMGQPQHF
-	TRBV7-7	TRBJ2-1	once	TGTGCTAGCAGCTCTGGGGCCGACCCGTCTGAGCAGTTCTTC	CASSSGADPSEQFF
-	TRBV14	TRBJ2-1	-	TGTGCCAGCAGCCAAGGCTGGGCGTTCGAGGAGTTCTTC	CASSQGWAFEEFF
-	TRBV6-1	TRBJ1-2	-	TGTGCCAGCAGTGAGCAAGGAACTAACTATGGCTACACCTTC	CASSEQGTNYGYTF